This T cell receptor beta chain was captured by sequencing in a study of Ad26.COV2.S vaccination and SARS-CoV-2 variants. Across the study: Doses of Ad26.COV2.S were injected into muscle once or twice, 56 days apart.

With regard to this clone: No antigen is known for it.

Study-level findings and limits: Spike-specific TCR breadth ran higher among vaccine recipients than placebo recipients.

This table comes from immunoSEQ multiplex PCR, and its TCRdb copy is limited to in-frame clones, with some not included. The repertoire holds 380,000 or so clones, with around 90% as singletons. The length of the CDR3 is 15 residues. With 5 bases removed from V and 2 bases from J, the gap between germline ends came to 13 bases. Germline V gives CDR1 MNHEY, CDR2 SVGAGI. Treatment reported: over 15 received Ad26.COV2.S at low or high dose, single or two shots; 5 received placebo; per-sample allocation not given. Following the first vaccine or placebo injection, samples were taken on day 63. An adult aged 18-55 years in Boston served as the donor.

Specimen: peripheral blood, collected in a trial of Ad26.COV2.S vaccine versus placebo. The chain couples TRBV6-5 to TRBJ1-3; D not certain. This receptor was identified in a person aged 18 to 65 who received the Ad26.COV2.S COVID-19 vaccine or a placebo. The CDR3 nucleotides are TGTGCCAGCAGTCCTTTACAGAGCCCTGGAAACACCATATATTTT. It translates to CASSPLQSPGNTIYF.